The 8 T cell receptor beta chains below all came from one sample that was sequenced in a study of cytomegalovirus exposure and HLA in healthy donors. The primer mix had 60 Vbeta and 13 Jbeta primers. TCRdb keeps only in-frame clones here, not all; method: immunoSEQ multiplex PCR. The table lists under 200,000 clones, approximately 77% of them singletons, with approximately 7% in the top ten. The sequenced sample was PBMCs. The receptors stem from a male donor in good health and CMV-seropositive.

The genes are TRBV2 and TRBJ2-5; 9 bases are a match to TRBD2. With 4 bases clipped from V and 1 base from J, the junction kept 4 bases outside the gene matches. The CDR3 consists of 15 residues. In germline, CDR1 is SNHLY, CDR2 FYNNEI. The CDR3 DNA reads as TGTGCCAGCAGTGGAAATAGCGGGGGCCAAGAGACCCAGTACTTC. It translates to CASSGNSGGQETQYF.

The chain couples TRBV7-2 to TRBJ1-1, with D maybe TRBD1 (6 bases). This CDR3 is 14 amino acids long. Germline assignment: CDR1 SGHTA and CDR2 FQGNSA. V lost 5 bases, J lost 1 base, and 11 bases lay in between. The CDR3 region is CASSRDIWNTEAFF. The CDR3 nucleotides read TGTGCCAGCAGCCGGGACATCTGGAACACTGAAGCTTTCTTT.

This chain links TRBV4-2 with TRBJ2-6; 7 positions agree with TRBD1. CDR1 LGHNA and CDR2 YNFKEQ come from the germline V gene. The CDR3 has 17 residues. Losses at the gene ends were 3 bases for V and 4 bases for J; bases not matched to a gene: 9. CDR3 sequence (DNA): TGTGCCAGCAGCCAGTACACAGGGGTTGCGGGGGCCAACGTCCTGACTTTC. Its protein is CASSQYTGVAGANVLTF.

The CDR3: CASRRGAGELFF. Written as DNA, the CDR3 is TGTGCCAGCAGGCGGGGCGCCGGGGAGCTGTTTTTT. V and J are TRBV6-6 and TRBJ2-2; perhaps TRBD2 as D (6 bases). This CDR3 comprises 12 residues. The germline CDR1 and CDR2 sequences are MNHNY and SVGAGI (reference sequence). Trimming left V 6 bases short and J 6 bases short, with 8 bases between.

The rearrangement links TRBV30 to TRBJ2-1; TRBD2 aligns across 8 bases. Trimming took 0 bases from V and 2 from J; bases not matched to a gene: 3. Germline CDR1 reads GTSNPN; CDR2 reads SVGIG (reference sequence). The CDR3 has 15 residues. Here the CDR3 reads CAWSVPAGAYNEQFF. CDR3 bases: TGTGCCTGGAGTGTCCCAGCGGGGGCCTACAATGAGCAGTTCTTC. Full variable domain (missing parts from reference TRBV30 and TRBJ2-1): SQTIHQWPATLVQPVGSPLSLECTVEGTSNPNLYWYRQAAGRGLQLLFYSVGIGQISSEVPQNLSASRPQDRQFILSSKKLLLSDSGFYLCAWSVPAGAYNEQFFGPGTRLTVL.

The chain employs TRBV27 and TRBJ2-3, with 9 positions matching TRBD2. Germline CDR1 reads MNHEY; CDR2 reads SMNVEV (reference sequence). The CDR3 has 16 amino acids. The junction had 5 bases not matched to a gene; V was cut back by 1 base and J by 3 bases. The CDR3: CASSLLAGVRTDTQYF. The CDR3 bases are TGTGCCAGCAGTTTATTAGCGGGGGTTAGAACAGATACGCAGTATTTT.

This clone was counted only a few times. J is TRBJ1-2 and V is TRBV10-3; D unresolved. Germline CDR1 and CDR2: ENHRY and SYGVKD. Trimming left V 9 bases short and J 6 bases short, with 17 bases between. This CDR3 has 13 residues. The CDR3 bases are TGTGCCATTTCGGCAGGCGGGGTGCATGGCTACACCTTC. This encodes CAISAGGVHGYTF.

The CDR3 is CAISGSGGLSYEQYF. CDR3 in DNA: TGTGCCATCAGCGGTAGCGGGGGGCTTTCCTACGAGCAGTACTTC. The gene calls are TRBV10-3 and TRBJ2-7; 10 bases agree with TRBD2. CDR1 ENHRY and CDR2 SYGVKD come from the germline V gene. There are 15 residues in the CDR3. V trimming: 6 bases; J trimming: 1 base; junction bases outside the gene matches: 6.